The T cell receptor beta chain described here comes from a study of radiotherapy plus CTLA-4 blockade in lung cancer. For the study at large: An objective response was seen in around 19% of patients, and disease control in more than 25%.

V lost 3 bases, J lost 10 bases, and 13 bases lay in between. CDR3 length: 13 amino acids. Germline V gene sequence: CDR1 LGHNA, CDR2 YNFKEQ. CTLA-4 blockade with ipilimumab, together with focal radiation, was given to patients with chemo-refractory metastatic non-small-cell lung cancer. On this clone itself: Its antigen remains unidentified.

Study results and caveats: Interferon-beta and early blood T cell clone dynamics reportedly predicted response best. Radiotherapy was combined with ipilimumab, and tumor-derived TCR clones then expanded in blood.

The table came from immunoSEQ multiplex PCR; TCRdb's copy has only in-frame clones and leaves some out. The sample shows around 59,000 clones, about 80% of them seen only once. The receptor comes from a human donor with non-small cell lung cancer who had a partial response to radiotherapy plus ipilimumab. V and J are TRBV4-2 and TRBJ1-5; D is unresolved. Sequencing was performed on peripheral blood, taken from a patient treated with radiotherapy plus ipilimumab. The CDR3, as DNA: TGTGCCAGCAGCCAGTCCGGGGAATTTCCCCAGCATTTT. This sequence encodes CASSQSGEFPQHF.